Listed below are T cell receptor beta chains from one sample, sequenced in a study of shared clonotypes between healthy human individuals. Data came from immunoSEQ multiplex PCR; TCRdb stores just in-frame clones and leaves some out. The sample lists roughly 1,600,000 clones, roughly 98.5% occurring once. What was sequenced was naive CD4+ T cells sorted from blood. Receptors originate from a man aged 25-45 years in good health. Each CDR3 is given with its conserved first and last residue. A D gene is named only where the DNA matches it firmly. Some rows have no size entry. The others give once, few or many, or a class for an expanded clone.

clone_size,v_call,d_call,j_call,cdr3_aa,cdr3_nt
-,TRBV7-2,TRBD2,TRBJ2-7,CASSHRLAGGSLSYEQYF,TGTGCCAGCAGCCATCGACTAGCGGGAGGGTCCCTTTCCTACGAGCAGTACTTC
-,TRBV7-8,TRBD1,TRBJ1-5,CASSRDRFQPNQPQHF,TGTGCCAGCAGCAGGGACAGATTTCAACCTAATCAGCCCCAGCATTTT
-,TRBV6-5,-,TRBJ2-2,CASSLGQTGELFF,TGTGCCAGCAGTCTCGGTCAGACCGGGGAGCTGTTTTTT
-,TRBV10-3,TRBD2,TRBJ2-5,CAISIGRGIQETQYF,TGTGCCATCAGTATCGGGAGGGGGATCCAAGAGACCCAGTACTTC
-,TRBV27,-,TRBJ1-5,CASSPVGGGNQPQHF,TGTGCCAGCAGTCCTGTTGGTGGGGGCAATCAGCCCCAGCATTTT
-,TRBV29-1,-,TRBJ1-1,CSASTQEHTEAFF,TGCAGCGCCTCCACCCAGGAGCACACTGAAGCTTTCTTT
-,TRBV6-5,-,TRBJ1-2,CASSYSGSYGYTF,TGTGCCAGCAGTTACTCGGGGTCCTATGGCTACACCTTC
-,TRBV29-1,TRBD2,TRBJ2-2,CSVRSLPASGDIDGELFF,TGCAGCGTTAGATCCCTCCCGGCTAGCGGGGATATAGACGGGGAGCTGTTTTTT
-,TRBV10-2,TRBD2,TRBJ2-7,CASSELAGVPYEQYF,TGCGCCAGCAGTGAACTAGCGGGAGTACCCTACGAGCAGTACTTC
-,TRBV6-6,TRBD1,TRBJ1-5,CASSTSGGSNQPQHF,TGTGCCAGCAGTACCTCAGGGGGCAGCAATCAGCCCCAGCATTTT
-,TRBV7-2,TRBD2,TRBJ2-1,CASSPGTSGLRNNEQFF,TGTGCCAGCAGCCCGGGGACTAGCGGGTTAAGGAACAATGAGCAGTTCTTC
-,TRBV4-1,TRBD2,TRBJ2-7,CASSRLALTDEQYF,TGCGCCAGCAGCCGACTAGCTCTGACCGACGAGCAGTACTTC
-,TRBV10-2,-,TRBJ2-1,CASSESGGLADLTYNEQFF,TGCGCCAGCAGTGAGTCGGGGGGCCTAGCGGATCTAACCTACAATGAGCAGTTCTTC
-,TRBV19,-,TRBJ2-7,CASSMQNEQYF,TGTGCCAGTAGTATGCAGAACGAGCAGTACTTC
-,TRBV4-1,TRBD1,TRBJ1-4,CASSHAGTASAKLFF,TGCGCCAGCAGCCATGCCGGGACAGCCAGTGCAAAACTGTTTTTT
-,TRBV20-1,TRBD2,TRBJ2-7,CSAPGRGEQYF,TGCAGTGCTCCGGGGAGGGGCGAGCAGTACTTC
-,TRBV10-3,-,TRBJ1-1,CAIRDSAITEAFF,TGTGCCATCAGGGACTCGGCGATAACTGAAGCTTTCTTT
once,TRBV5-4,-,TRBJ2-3,CASSLGAIRTDTQYF,TGTGCCAGCAGCTTGGGGGCAATACGCACAGATACGCAGTATTTT
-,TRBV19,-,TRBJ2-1,CASSRGPSNEQFF,TGTGCCAGTAGTAGAGGGCCAAGCAATGAGCAGTTCTTC
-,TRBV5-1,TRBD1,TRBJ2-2,CASSSDRRDRPTGELFF,TGCGCCAGCAGCTCGGACCGACGGGACAGGCCCACCGGGGAGCTGTTTTTT
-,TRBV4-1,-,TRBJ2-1,CASSQRGRSSYNEQFF,TGCGCCAGCAGCCAACGTGGACGGAGCTCCTACAATGAGCAGTTCTTC
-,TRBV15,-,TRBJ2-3,CATARLADTQYF,TGTGCCACTGCTCGGCTAGCAGATACGCAGTATTTT
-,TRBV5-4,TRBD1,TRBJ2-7,CASKSGTGSYEQYF,TGTGCCAGCAAATCCGGGACAGGTTCCTACGAGCAGTACTTC
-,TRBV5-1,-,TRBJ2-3,CASSLRGGITDTQYF,TGCGCCAGCAGCTTGAGAGGCGGGATCACAGATACGCAGTATTTT
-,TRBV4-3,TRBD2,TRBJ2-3,CASSRGLAGSTDTQYF,TGCGCCAGCAGCCGGGGCCTAGCGGGGAGCACAGATACGCAGTATTTT
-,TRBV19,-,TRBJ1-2,CASAYYSPNYGYTF,TGTGCCAGTGCCTACTACAGTCCTAACTATGGCTACACCTTC